This is a list of T cell receptor beta chains from one sample in a study of vaccination effects on CD4 cells after COVID-19. Profiled with immunoSEQ multiplex PCR; TCRdb holds only in-frame clones, not every one. This sample has 35,000 to 55,000 clones, with less than 85% found just once. For these TCRs, the target antigens are not known. Specimen: CD4+ T cells from PBMCs cultured without peptide, collected after COVID-19 vaccination. These TCRs come from a human donor who had a prior SARS-CoV-2 infection. Both conserved end residues are part of each CDR3. The order of the fields is V gene, D gene, clone size, J gene, CDR3 protein, CDR3 DNA. The D gene is left open where the match is weak. Only part of the rows carry a size: once, few, many, or a class if the clone is expanded.

v_call: TRBV4-2
d_call: NA
clone_size: once
j_call: TRBJ2-7
cdr3_aa: CASSHGGPGLREQYF
cdr3_nt: TGTGCCAGCAGCCATGGGGGTCCCGGACTGCGGGAGCAGTACTTC

v_call: TRBV7-9
d_call: NA
clone_size: NA
j_call: TRBJ2-3
cdr3_aa: CASSHLLLDTQYF
cdr3_nt: TGTGCCAGCAGCCACCTCTTACTAGATACGCAGTATTTT

v_call: TRBV7-8
d_call: TRBD1
clone_size: once
j_call: TRBJ1-1
cdr3_aa: CASSSPGQAHTEAFF
cdr3_nt: TGTGCCAGCAGCTCACCGGGACAGGCTCACACTGAAGCTTTCTTT

v_call: TRBV5-4
d_call: NA
clone_size: few
j_call: TRBJ1-2
cdr3_aa: CASSLGEGGGYTF
cdr3_nt: TGTGCCAGCAGCTTGGGGGAGGGAGGTGGCTACACCTTC

v_call: TRBV30
d_call: TRBD1
clone_size: NA
j_call: TRBJ1-2
cdr3_aa: CAWSGLKQGGLYGYTF
cdr3_nt: TGTGCCTGGAGTGGCCTCAAACAGGGGGGTCTCTATGGCTACACCTTC

v_call: TRBV9
d_call: NA
clone_size: NA
j_call: TRBJ1-4
cdr3_aa: CASSVEGRGREKLFF
cdr3_nt: TGTGCCAGCAGCGTAGAAGGTAGGGGACGCGAAAAACTGTTTTTT

v_call: TRBV11-3
d_call: NA
clone_size: NA
j_call: TRBJ1-3
cdr3_aa: CASSLLSGDGGNTIYF
cdr3_nt: TGTGCCAGCAGCTTACTTTCAGGGGATGGAGGAAACACCATATATTTT

v_call: TRBV6-5
d_call: TRBD1
clone_size: NA
j_call: TRBJ1-5
cdr3_aa: CASRSGTASNQPQHF
cdr3_nt: TGTGCCAGCAGAAGCGGGACAGCTAGCAATCAGCCCCAGCATTTT

v_call: TRBV7-2
d_call: NA
clone_size: NA
j_call: TRBJ2-4
cdr3_aa: CASSLAVSYTKNIQYF
cdr3_nt: TGTGCCAGCAGCTTAGCTGTCAGTTACACCAAAAACATTCAGTACTTC

v_call: TRBV7-9
d_call: NA
clone_size: NA
j_call: TRBJ2-1
cdr3_aa: CASSETRSFNEQFF
cdr3_nt: TGTGCCAGCAGCGAGACCAGGAGTTTTAATGAGCAGTTCTTC

v_call: TRBV9
d_call: TRBD2
clone_size: NA
j_call: TRBJ2-1
cdr3_aa: CASVRTSGSVGEQFF
cdr3_nt: TGTGCCAGCGTCCGGACTAGCGGGAGTGTGGGTGAGCAGTTCTTC

v_call: TRBV7-9
d_call: NA
clone_size: NA
j_call: TRBJ2-1
cdr3_aa: CASSPAPGSGSYNEQFF
cdr3_nt: TGTGCCAGCAGCCCTGCTCCAGGCAGCGGTTCCTACAATGAGCAGTTCTTC

v_call: TRBV6-6
d_call: TRBD2
clone_size: NA
j_call: TRBJ2-3
cdr3_aa: CASRRTSETDTQYF
cdr3_nt: TGTGCCAGCAGAAGGACTAGCGAGACAGATACGCAGTATTTT

v_call: TRBV5-1
d_call: NA
clone_size: NA
j_call: TRBJ2-3
cdr3_aa: CASSLVLASTDTQYF
cdr3_nt: TGCGCCAGCAGCTTGGTTCTAGCGAGCACAGATACGCAGTATTTT

v_call: TRBV19
d_call: NA
clone_size: NA
j_call: TRBJ2-5
cdr3_aa: CASSITGGQETQYF
cdr3_nt: TGTGCCAGTAGTATAACCGGGGGCCAAGAGACCCAGTACTTC

v_call: TRBV5-6
d_call: NA
clone_size: NA
j_call: TRBJ1-2
cdr3_aa: CASSLPGINYGYTF
cdr3_nt: TGTGCCAGCAGCTTGCCAGGGATTAACTATGGCTACACCTTC

v_call: TRBV9
d_call: TRBD1
clone_size: once
j_call: TRBJ1-2
cdr3_aa: CASSDPTGGRYGYTF
cdr3_nt: TGTGCCAGCAGCGACCCGACAGGGGGCCGCTATGGCTACACCTTC

v_call: TRBV24-1
d_call: NA
clone_size: NA
j_call: TRBJ2-7
cdr3_aa: CALQGGTYEQYF
cdr3_nt: TGTGCCCTCCAAGGGGGGACCTACGAGCAGTACTTC

v_call: TRBV15
d_call: TRBD1
clone_size: NA
j_call: TRBJ2-7
cdr3_aa: CATSRVRTGYYEQYF
cdr3_nt: TGTGCCACCAGCAGAGTTCGGACAGGGTACTACGAGCAGTACTTC

v_call: TRBV3-1/TRBV3-2
d_call: NA
clone_size: NA
j_call: TRBJ2-1
cdr3_aa: CASSSRDRNEQFF
cdr3_nt: TGTGCCAGCAGCTCCAGGGATCGCAATGAGCAGTTCTTC

v_call: TRBV18
d_call: NA
clone_size: once
j_call: TRBJ2-5
cdr3_aa: CASSPPSTRGETQYF
cdr3_nt: TGTGCCAGCTCACCACCGAGCACTCGTGGGGAGACCCAGTACTTC

v_call: TRBV2
d_call: NA
clone_size: NA
j_call: TRBJ1-5
cdr3_aa: CASSLGQNNQPQHF
cdr3_nt: TGTGCCAGCAGTTTGGGGCAGAACAATCAGCCCCAGCATTTT

v_call: TRBV21-1
d_call: NA
clone_size: NA
j_call: TRBJ2-3
cdr3_aa: CASSSWGVARSTDTQYF
cdr3_nt: TGTGCCAGCAGTTCCTGGGGGGTAGCGCGGAGCACAGATACGCAGTATTTT

v_call: TRBV24-1
d_call: TRBD1
clone_size: NA
j_call: TRBJ2-7
cdr3_aa: CATSEAPGQGLSYEQYF
cdr3_nt: TGTGCCACCAGTGAAGCCCCAGGACAGGGGCTCTCCTACGAGCAGTACTTC

v_call: TRBV10-3
d_call: NA
clone_size: once
j_call: TRBJ2-3
cdr3_aa: CAIMDADTQYF
cdr3_nt: TGTGCCATCATGGACGCGGATACGCAGTATTTT

v_call: TRBV19
d_call: NA
clone_size: NA
j_call: TRBJ2-5
cdr3_aa: CASMGLDEETQYF
cdr3_nt: TGTGCCAGTATGGGGCTAGATGAAGAGACCCAGTACTTC

v_call: TRBV5-1
d_call: NA
clone_size: NA
j_call: TRBJ2-7
cdr3_aa: CASSSPRWTDATYEQYF
cdr3_nt: TGCGCCAGCAGCTCTCCCCGTTGGACGGACGCTACCTACGAGCAGTACTTC

v_call: TRBV5-1
d_call: TRBD1
clone_size: NA
j_call: TRBJ2-1
cdr3_aa: CASSRGTGGYNEQFF
cdr3_nt: TGCGCCAGCAGCCGAGGGACAGGGGGGTACAATGAGCAGTTCTTC

v_call: TRBV5-1
d_call: NA
clone_size: NA
j_call: TRBJ1-1
cdr3_aa: CASRYDRSTEAFF
cdr3_nt: TGCGCCAGCAGGTACGACAGGTCCACTGAAGCTTTCTTT

v_call: TRBV5-4
d_call: NA
clone_size: NA
j_call: TRBJ1-1
cdr3_aa: CASSLEGSSEAFF
cdr3_nt: TGTGCCAGCAGCTTGGAAGGAAGCAGTGAAGCTTTCTTT

v_call: TRBV7-2
d_call: TRBD2
clone_size: once
j_call: TRBJ2-5
cdr3_aa: CASSLGRGLAGGEETQYF
cdr3_nt: TGTGCCAGCAGCTTAGGCCGGGGACTAGCGGGGGGAGAAGAGACCCAGTACTTC

v_call: TRBV6-5
d_call: NA
clone_size: NA
j_call: TRBJ1-2
cdr3_aa: CASSRDNLYGYTF
cdr3_nt: TGTGCCAGCAGCCGGGACAACCTCTATGGCTACACCTTC

v_call: TRBV18
d_call: NA
clone_size: NA
j_call: TRBJ1-3
cdr3_aa: CASSPLDRSGNTIYF
cdr3_nt: TGTGCCAGCTCACCTCTTGACAGGTCTGGAAACACCATATATTTT

v_call: TRBV19
d_call: NA
clone_size: NA
j_call: TRBJ1-3
cdr3_aa: CASSIGGSGNTIYF
cdr3_nt: TGTGCCAGTAGTATTGGGGGCTCTGGAAACACCATATATTTT

v_call: TRBV6-5
d_call: NA
clone_size: NA
j_call: TRBJ1-5
cdr3_aa: CASRPGTSVFTPQHF
cdr3_nt: TGTGCCAGCAGACCCGGGACCTCCGTCTTTACTCCCCAGCATTTT

v_call: TRBV18
d_call: TRBD2
clone_size: few
j_call: TRBJ2-1
cdr3_aa: CASSPLAGVRVNNEQFF
cdr3_nt: TGTGCCAGCTCACCGCTAGCGGGGGTCAGGGTGAACAATGAGCAGTTCTTC

v_call: TRBV9
d_call: NA
clone_size: once
j_call: TRBJ2-5
cdr3_aa: CASSVEGLGETQYF
cdr3_nt: TGTGCCAGCAGCGTAGAGGGCCTAGGAGAGACCCAGTACTTC

v_call: TRBV7-3
d_call: NA
clone_size: NA
j_call: TRBJ1-6
cdr3_aa: CASSLTGFDSPLHF
cdr3_nt: TGTGCCAGCAGCCTTACAGGGTTCGATTCACCCCTCCACTTT

v_call: TRBV5-8
d_call: NA
clone_size: NA
j_call: TRBJ2-3
cdr3_aa: CASSLGRGDTQYF
cdr3_nt: TGTGCCAGCAGTTTGGGCCGGGGAGATACGCAGTATTTT

v_call: TRBV5-1
d_call: NA
clone_size: once
j_call: TRBJ1-3
cdr3_aa: CASSLSGLPENTIYF
cdr3_nt: TGCGCCAGCAGTCTGTCAGGGCTACCGGAAAACACCATATATTTT

v_call: TRBV5-1
d_call: NA
clone_size: few
j_call: TRBJ2-5
cdr3_aa: CASSLRTGQETQYF
cdr3_nt: TGCGCCAGCAGCTTGAGGACGGGGCAAGAGACCCAGTACTTC

v_call: TRBV4-2
d_call: NA
clone_size: NA
j_call: TRBJ2-1
cdr3_aa: CASSQVTGLLKQFF
cdr3_nt: TGTGCCAGCAGCCAAGTCACGGGCCTCCTTAAGCAGTTCTTC

v_call: TRBV5-4
d_call: NA
clone_size: NA
j_call: TRBJ2-4
cdr3_aa: CASSLAKGVGHDIQYF
cdr3_nt: TGTGCCAGCAGCTTGGCTAAAGGTGTGGGCCATGACATTCAGTACTTC

v_call: TRBV2
d_call: NA
clone_size: NA
j_call: TRBJ1-4
cdr3_aa: CASRARRSFATNEKLFF
cdr3_nt: TGTGCCAGCAGAGCCCGCCGTTCGTTTGCAACTAATGAAAAACTGTTTTTT

v_call: TRBV5-1
d_call: TRBD1
clone_size: NA
j_call: TRBJ1-1
cdr3_aa: CASTPRTGGNTEAFF
cdr3_nt: TGCGCCAGCACCCCCAGGACAGGGGGAAATACTGAAGCTTTCTTT

v_call: TRBV5-5
d_call: NA
clone_size: NA
j_call: TRBJ2-5
cdr3_aa: CASSLVAGETQYF
cdr3_nt: TGTGCCAGCAGCTTGGTGGCTGGGGAGACCCAGTACTTC

v_call: TRBV29-1
d_call: NA
clone_size: NA
j_call: TRBJ1-1
cdr3_aa: CSVESWGGARTEAFF
cdr3_nt: TGCAGCGTTGAAAGTTGGGGGGGAGCTCGTACTGAAGCTTTCTTT

v_call: TRBV18
d_call: NA
clone_size: NA
j_call: TRBJ1-5
cdr3_aa: CASSPQGRDQPQHF
cdr3_nt: TGTGCCAGCTCACCTCAGGGTCGGGATCAGCCCCAGCATTTT

v_call: TRBV5-5
d_call: NA
clone_size: NA
j_call: TRBJ2-1
cdr3_aa: CASSLYVYNEQFF
cdr3_nt: TGTGCCAGCAGCTTGTATGTATACAATGAGCAGTTCTTC

v_call: TRBV29-1
d_call: NA
clone_size: once
j_call: TRBJ2-5
cdr3_aa: CSVGVGRVGETQYF
cdr3_nt: TGCAGCGTTGGCGTTGGTCGGGTTGGCGAGACCCAGTACTTC

v_call: TRBV5-8
d_call: NA
clone_size: NA
j_call: TRBJ2-1
cdr3_aa: CASSLEASWNEQFF
cdr3_nt: TGTGCCAGCAGCTTGGAGGCGAGTTGGAATGAGCAGTTCTTC

v_call: TRBV11-2
d_call: NA
clone_size: NA
j_call: TRBJ2-5
cdr3_aa: CASSLGTGDPGETQYF
cdr3_nt: TGTGCCAGCAGCTTAGGTACGGGGGACCCCGGAGAGACCCAGTACTTC

v_call: TRBV18
d_call: TRBD1
clone_size: NA
j_call: TRBJ1-2
cdr3_aa: CASSPQGAQGYTF
cdr3_nt: TGTGCCAGCTCACCACAGGGGGCGCAGGGCTACACCTTC

v_call: TRBV6-5
d_call: NA
clone_size: few
j_call: TRBJ1-2
cdr3_aa: CASGLGSYYGYTF
cdr3_nt: TGTGCCAGCGGATTGGGGTCATACTATGGCTACACCTTC

v_call: TRBV2
d_call: NA
clone_size: once
j_call: TRBJ2-3
cdr3_aa: CASTGPYTDTQYF
cdr3_nt: TGTGCCAGCACGGGACCTTACACAGATACGCAGTATTTT

v_call: TRBV9
d_call: TRBD2
clone_size: NA
j_call: TRBJ2-1
cdr3_aa: CASSVTSGGAWNEQFF
cdr3_nt: TGTGCCAGCAGCGTAACTAGCGGGGGGGCCTGGAATGAGCAGTTCTTC

v_call: TRBV7-2
d_call: NA
clone_size: NA
j_call: TRBJ1-1
cdr3_aa: CASSLVAGAGTEAFF
cdr3_nt: TGTGCCAGCAGCTTAGTTGCGGGGGCGGGCACTGAAGCTTTCTTT